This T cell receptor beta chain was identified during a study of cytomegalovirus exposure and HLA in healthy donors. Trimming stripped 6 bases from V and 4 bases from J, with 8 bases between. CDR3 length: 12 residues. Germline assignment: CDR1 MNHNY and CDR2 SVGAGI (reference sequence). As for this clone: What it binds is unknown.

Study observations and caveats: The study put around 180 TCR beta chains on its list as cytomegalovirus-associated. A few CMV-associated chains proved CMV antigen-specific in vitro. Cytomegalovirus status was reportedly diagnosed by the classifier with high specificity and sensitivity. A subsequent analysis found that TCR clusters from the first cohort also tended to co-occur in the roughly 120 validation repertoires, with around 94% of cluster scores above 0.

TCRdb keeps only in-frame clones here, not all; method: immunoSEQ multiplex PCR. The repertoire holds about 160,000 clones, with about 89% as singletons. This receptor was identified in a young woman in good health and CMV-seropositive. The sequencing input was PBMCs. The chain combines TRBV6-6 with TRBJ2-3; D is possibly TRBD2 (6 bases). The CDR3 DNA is TGTGCCAGCAGGGGAGGAGCAGATACGCAGTATTTT. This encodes CASRGGADTQYF.